This TCR beta chain was identified during a study of T cell responses to AZD1222 COVID-19 vaccine. On this clone itself: Its antigen is as yet unknown.

Whole-study results and caveats: Spike regions recognized by vaccine-associated CD4 TCRs spanned the protein, led by 160-218 and 743-854. It was only 6 or 7 AZD1222 recipients who were seropositive at baseline. Spike-specific TCR repertoires showed rising breadth and depth after two AZD1222 doses. Without day 14 samples, only post-peak T cell repertoires were studied.

Germline V lookup: CDR1 SGHAT, CDR2 FQNNGV. J was trimmed by 9 bases and V by 0 bases; bases with no gene match: 2. CDR3 size: 14 residues. The data were produced by immunoSEQ multiplex PCR, yet TCRdb's version contains in-frame clones alone and is incomplete. The data contain about 160,000 clones, about 92% of them singletons. This clonotype was obtained from an adult in good health. The sequences come from peripheral blood, collected on day 0 of MenACWY control vaccination. The chain uses TRBV11-2 and TRBJ1-6; 7 positions match TRBD1. The DNA for the CDR3 is TGTGCCAGCAGCTTAGACAGGGGGAGTTCACCCCTCCACTTT. Translation: CASSLDRGSSPLHF.